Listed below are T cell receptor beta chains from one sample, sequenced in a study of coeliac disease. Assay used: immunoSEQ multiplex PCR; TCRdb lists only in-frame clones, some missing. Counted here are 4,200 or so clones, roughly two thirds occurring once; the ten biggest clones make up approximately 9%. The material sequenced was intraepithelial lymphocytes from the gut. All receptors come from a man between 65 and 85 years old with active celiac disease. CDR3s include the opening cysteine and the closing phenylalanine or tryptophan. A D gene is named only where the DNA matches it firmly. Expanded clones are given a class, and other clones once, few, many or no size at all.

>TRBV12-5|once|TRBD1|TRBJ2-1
TGTGCTAGTGGTTTGACGTCCGGGACAGGGAACAATGAGCAGTTCTTC
CASGLTSGTGNNEQFF
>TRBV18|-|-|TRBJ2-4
TGTGCCAGCTCACCCAGGGGAAACATTCAGTACTTC
CASSPRGNIQYF
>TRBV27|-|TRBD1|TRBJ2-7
TGTGCCAGCAGTCCCACGGGACAGGGTTTCTACGAGCAGTACTTC
CASSPTGQGFYEQYF
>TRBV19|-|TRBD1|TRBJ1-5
TGTGCCAGTACATGGACAGGGGGAGCTCAGCCCCAGCATTTT
CASTWTGGAQPQHF
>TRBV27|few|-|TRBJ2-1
TGTGCCAGCAGTTCTAGGAAAACGGGAAACTCCTACAATGAGCAGTTCTTC
CASSSRKTGNSYNEQFF
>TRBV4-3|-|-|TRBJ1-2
TGCGCCAGCAGCCAAGGAATTAAGGGGGTCAGAGGCTACACCTTC
CASSQGIKGVRGYTF
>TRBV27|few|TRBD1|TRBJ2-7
TGTGCCAGCAGTTTTTCAGGGGGATCCTACGAGCAGTACTTC
CASSFSGGSYEQYF
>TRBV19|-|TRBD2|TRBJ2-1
TGTGCCAGTAGTGTACTAGCGGGAGGTCGAAATGAGCAGTTCTTC
CASSVLAGGRNEQFF
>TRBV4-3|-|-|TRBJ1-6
TGCGCCAGCAGCCAAGGTCTCTATAATTCACCCCTCCACTTT
CASSQGLYNSPLHF
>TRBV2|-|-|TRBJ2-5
TGTGCCAGCAGTGAAAGAAGCGCCCTTAAAGAGACCCAGTACTTC
CASSERSALKETQYF
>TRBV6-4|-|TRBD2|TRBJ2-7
TGTGCCAGCACTAGCGGGAGGGCCTACGAGCAGTACTTC
CASTSGRAYEQYF
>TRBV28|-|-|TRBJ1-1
TGTGCCAGCATATCACAGGGAGGGAAGAATGAAGCTTTCTTT
CASISQGGKNEAFF
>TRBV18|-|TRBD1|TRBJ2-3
TGTGCCAGCTCTCTAAACAGGGGTGCAGCCAGCACAGATACGCAGTATTTT
CASSLNRGAASTDTQYF
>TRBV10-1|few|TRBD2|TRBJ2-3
TGCGCCAGCAGCGACGGACTAGCGGCTAGCACAGATACGCAGTATTTT
CASSDGLAASTDTQYF
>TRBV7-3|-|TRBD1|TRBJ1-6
TGTGCCAGCAGCTCTTCGGGACAGGGGCAGTCACCCCTCCACTTT
CASSSSGQGQSPLHF
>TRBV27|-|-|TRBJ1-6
TGTGCCAGCAGCCGGGACTGGGCCCGTGGGTGGGATTCACCCCTCCACTTT
CASSRDWARGWDSPLHF
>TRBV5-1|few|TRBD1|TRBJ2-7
TGCGCCAGCAGCTTGGGTACAGGGGCGATCTACGAGCAGTACTTC
CASSLGTGAIYEQYF
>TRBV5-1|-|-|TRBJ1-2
TGCGCCAGCGTCCTCTGGGCGGGAGGCTACACCTTC
CASVLWAGGYTF
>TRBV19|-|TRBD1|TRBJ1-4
TGTGCCAGTACGGGACAGGGAAATGAAAAACTGTTTTTT
CASTGQGNEKLFF
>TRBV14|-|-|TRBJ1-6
TGTGCCAGCAGCTTTTACTTGGATGACTCCCCCCTCCACTTT
CASSFYLDDSPLHF
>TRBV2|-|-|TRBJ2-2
TGTGCCAGCAGTGAAGATGGAGGGGAGCGGACCGGGGAGCTGTTTTTT
CASSEDGGERTGELFF
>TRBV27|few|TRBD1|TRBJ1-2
TGTGCCAGCAGTCCACAGGGGCCGTATGGCTACACCTTC
CASSPQGPYGYTF
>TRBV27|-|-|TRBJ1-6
TGTGCCAGCAGTTTGGTCGGGAGCGTTTCACCCCTCCACTTT
CASSLVGSVSPLHF
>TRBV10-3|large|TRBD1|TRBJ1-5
TGTGCCATCAGTGAGACAGGGGGGTTGTTAAGCAATCAGCCCCAGCATTTT
CAISETGGLLSNQPQHF
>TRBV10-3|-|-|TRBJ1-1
TGTGCCATAGGAGAGGTTATGGCGGGCACTGAAGCTTTCTTT
CAIGEVMAGTEAFF
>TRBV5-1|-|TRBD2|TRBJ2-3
TGCGCCAGCAGCTCCGGACTAGCGGGGGGCAACCCCTTCACAGATACGCAGTATTTT
CASSSGLAGGNPFTDTQYF
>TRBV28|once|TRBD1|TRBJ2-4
TGTGCCAGCAGAAAACAGGGGTCCAAAAACATTCAGTACTTC
CASRKQGSKNIQYF
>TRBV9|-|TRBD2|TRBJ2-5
TGTGCCAGCAGCGTAGAAGGTAGCGGGAGAGGGGAGACCCAGTACTTC
CASSVEGSGRGETQYF
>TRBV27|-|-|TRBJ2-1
TGTGCCAGCAGCCTATACAGGGATTCGAATGAGCAGTTCTTC
CASSLYRDSNEQFF
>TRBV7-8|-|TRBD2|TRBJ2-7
TGTGCCAGCAGCTTAACCCGGCTAGCGGCCTACGAGCAGTACTTC
CASSLTRLAAYEQYF
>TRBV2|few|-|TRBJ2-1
TGTGCCAGCAGTGAACTCCATGGGGGGGGGCTGGGAGGCAATGAGCAGTTCTTC
CASSELHGGGLGGNEQFF
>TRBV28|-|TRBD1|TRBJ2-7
TGTGCCAGCAGTCACGCAGGGGGCTCCTACGAGCAGTACTTC
CASSHAGGSYEQYF
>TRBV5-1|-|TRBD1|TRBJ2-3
TGCGCCAGCACCCAGACAGGGGGCGAGTCGGATACGCAGTATTTT
CASTQTGGESDTQYF
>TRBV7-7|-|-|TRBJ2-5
TGTGCTAGCAGCTCCTCCCAGTACCAAGAGACCCAGTACTTC
CASSSSQYQETQYF
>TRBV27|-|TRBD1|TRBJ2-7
TGTGCCAGCAGTTTATGGGGGAGGGTGACAGGGGGCGGCGACGAGCAGTACTTC
CASSLWGRVTGGGDEQYF
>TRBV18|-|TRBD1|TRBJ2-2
TGTGCCAGCTCACAACAACAGGGGAGGAACACCGGGGAGCTGTTTTTT
CASSQQQGRNTGELFF
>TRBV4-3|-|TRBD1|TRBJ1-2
TGCGCCAGCAGCCTCCAGGGGGGCTATGGCTACACCTTC
CASSLQGGYGYTF
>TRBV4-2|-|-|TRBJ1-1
TGTGCCAGCAGCCAAGGGCAGGGGTCATGGGGAGCTTCCTTT
CASSQGQGSWGASF
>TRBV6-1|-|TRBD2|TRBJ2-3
TGTGCCAGCAGTGAAGACGGGACTAGCGGATACACTAGCACAGATACGCAGTATTTT
CASSEDGTSGYTSTDTQYF